These 18 T cell receptor beta chains originate from one sample sequenced in a study of PD-1 blockade in classical Hodgkin lymphoma. Patients all relapsed after autologous stem cell transplantation, and there was variation in brentuximab vedotin exposure. Clones were read by immunoSEQ multiplex PCR, and TCRdb kept only the in-frame ones, dropping some. The sample shows fewer than 15,000 clones, about 86% of them seen only once. The specimen was peripheral blood mononuclear cells (PBMCs), collected at baseline. The source is a human donor with classical Hodgkin lymphoma.

This clone was seen a handful of times. The chain recombines TRBV6-5 with TRBJ2-2; 7 nucleotides align to TRBD1. The V gene end was trimmed by 2 bases and the J gene end by 8 bases; junction bases not matched to a gene: 2. The germline CDR1 and CDR2 sequences are MNHEY and SVGAGI. This CDR3 region has 13 residues. CDR3 sequence (DNA): TGTGCCAGCAGTTACGGCAGGGGGGGGGAGCTGTTTTTT. Translating gives CASSYGRGGELFF.

V gene TRBV30 combines with J gene TRBJ1-1; possible D gene TRBD1, 6 bases. Trimming cost V 5 bases and J 5 bases, with 15 bases left between them. Germline V gives CDR1 GTSNPN, CDR2 SVGIG (reference sequence). The CDR3 is 13 residues long. The CDR3 sequence is CAWRTYGQTEAFF. In DNA form, the CDR3 reads TGTGCCTGGCGAACCTACGGACAGACTGAAGCTTTCTTT.

This sequence joins TRBV5-4 and TRBJ2-3; unclear D gene. The CDR3 loop spans 13 amino acids. Trimming left V 2 bases short and J 4 bases short, with 8 bases between. Germline V gives CDR1 SGHNT, CDR2 YYREEE (reference sequence). The CDR3 DNA is TGTGCCAGCAGCTTTTCGGCTTCAGATACGCAGTATTTT. It codes for CASSFSASDTQYF.

The chain carries TRBV6-5 and TRBJ1-5; 8 nucleotides line up with TRBD1. V shed 8 bases and J 2 bases; nucleotides not matched to a gene: 5. CDR3 size: 14 residues. Germline assignment: CDR1 MNHEY and CDR2 SVGAGI. CDR3 protein: CASRQGWGNQPQHF. The CDR3 coding sequence is TGTGCCAGCCGACAGGGGTGGGGCAATCAGCCCCAGCATTTT.

The rearrangement uses TRBV5-4 and TRBJ1-2; D is unclear. Between the trimmed V and J ends, which lost 4 bases and 0 bases, there was a span of 10 bases. Germline V gives CDR1 SGHNT, CDR2 YYREEE (reference sequence). This CDR3 has 14 residues. CDR3 amino acids: CASSHGGSNYGYTF. CDR3 nucleotides: TGTGCCAGCAGCCATGGAGGGTCTAACTATGGCTACACCTTC.

This chain uses TRBV15 with TRBJ2-5; 8 nucleotides match TRBD2. This CDR3 has 15 residues. Germline CDR1 is LNHNV and CDR2 is YYDKDF (reference sequence). V gave up 3 bases and J gave up 5 bases; unmatched junction bases: 8. The CDR3 here is CATSSGRGGLETQYF. The CDR3 DNA is TGTGCCACCAGCAGTGGACGGGGGGGCCTGGAGACCCAGTACTTC.

This clone was observed a handful of times. This chain uses TRBV28 with TRBJ2-1; TRBD2 matches 8 bases. V lost 7 bases and J lost 2; bases outside the gene matches: 4. Germline loops: CDR1 MDHEN, CDR2 SYDVKM. This CDR3 is built from 14 residues. DNA of the CDR3: TGTGCCAGCACCTCGGGAGGGCCCTACAATGAGCAGTTCTTC. Its protein product is CASTSGGPYNEQFF. Full variable domain (outside the CDR3, taken from reference TRBV28 and TRBJ2-1): DVKVTQSSRYLVKRTGEKVFLECVQDMDHENMFWYRQDPGLGLRLIYFSYDVKMKEKGDIPEGYSVSREKKERFSLILESASTNQTSMYLCASTSGGPYNEQFFGPGTRLTVL.

For the CDR3, the DNA is TGTGCCAGTAGTTCTGGGGAGACTGAAGCTTTCTTT. Translating it yields CASSSGETEAFF. The V gene is TRBV19, the J gene TRBJ1-1; the D is unclear. Per germline, CDR1 LNHDA and CDR2 SQIVND (reference sequence). V lost 5 bases and J 5 bases, leaving 9 bases between the germline ends. The CDR3 spans 12 residues.

The V call is TRBV2, the J call TRBJ2-1; D not certain. The germline V gene encodes CDR1 SNHLY and CDR2 FYNNEI. Trimming pared 1 base from V and 2 bases from J, leaving 3 bases between. The CDR3 is made up of 13 amino acids. In nucleotides, the CDR3 is TGTGCCAGCAGTGAAGTTCCCTACAATGAGCAGTTCTTC. Protein sequence: CASSEVPYNEQFF.

V and J are TRBV9 and TRBJ2-7; 9 bases align to TRBD2. Germline trimming cut 4 bases from V and 2 bases from J; bases unmatched to any gene: 7. Germline-derived CDR1 and CDR2 are SGDLS and YYNGEE. The CDR3 totals 15 residues. The CDR3: CASSRGGAWAYEQYF. As DNA, the CDR3 is TGTGCCAGCAGCCGCGGGGGGGCCTGGGCCTACGAGCAGTACTTC.

The chain employs TRBV9 and TRBJ2-1; no definite D call. Germline CDR1 reads SGDLS; CDR2 reads YYNGEE. The germline V and J ends were trimmed by 4 bases and 6 bases, with 11 bases remaining between them. The CDR3 consists of 13 residues. The chain's CDR3 is CASSPRPGNEQFF. In DNA, the CDR3 is TGTGCCAGCAGCCCGCGACCGGGCAATGAGCAGTTCTTC. The complete variable domain, with remaining parts taken from reference TRBV9 and TRBJ2-1, reads DSGVTQTPKHLITATGQRVTLRCSPRSGDLSVYWYQQSLDQGLQFLIQYYNGEERAKGNILERFSAQQFPDLHSELNLSSLELGDSALYFCASSPRPGNEQFFGPGTRLTVL.

This clone has a handful of counts. V usage is TRBV28 and J usage is TRBJ2-5; 7 bases are a match to TRBD1. The CDR3 extends over 15 amino acids. J was trimmed by 2 bases and V by 6 bases; bases with no gene match: 9. Germline assignment: CDR1 MDHEN and CDR2 SYDVKM. The CDR3 nucleotides are TGTGCCAGCAGCCCCGGGGACAGCTTACAAGAGACCCAGTACTTC. This codes for CASSPGDSLQETQYF.

The CDR3 sequence is CASSFGGRNYGYTF. The CDR3 nucleotides are TGTGCCAGTAGTTTTGGGGGGCGCAACTATGGCTACACCTTC. The chain has TRBV19 and TRBJ1-2, with a possible D match to TRBD1 (6 bases). CDR3 size: 14 residues. The V gene lost 5 bases and the J gene lost 2 bases, with 12 bases spanning the gap. Germline loops: CDR1 LNHDA, CDR2 SQIVND (reference sequence).

V and J are TRBV6-5 and TRBJ2-7; 8 bases line up with TRBD1. The J segment lost 5 bases and the V segment lost 6 bases, leaving 9 bases of the junction unmatched. Germline CDR1 reads MNHEY; CDR2 reads SVGAGI. The CDR3 totals 14 residues. CDR3 sequence (DNA): TGTGCCAGCAGCCCCAGGACAGGGCGGGACGAGCAGTACTTC. This codes for CASSPRTGRDEQYF.

The V and J genes are TRBV10-3 and TRBJ1-6, with 9 bases matching TRBD1. Looked up from germline, CDR1 is ENHRY and CDR2 is SYGVKD. V was clipped by 6 bases and J by 6 bases; unmatched bases: 9. The CDR3 covers 16 residues. CDR3 amino acids: CAISPQPGQGNSPLHF. The DNA of the CDR3 is TGTGCCATCAGCCCGCAACCGGGACAGGGTAATTCACCCCTCCACTTT.

The genes are TRBV19 and TRBJ1-1; D might be TRBD1 (5 bases). Per the germline V gene, CDR1 is LNHDA and CDR2 is SQIVND (reference sequence). The germline V and J ends were trimmed by 2 bases and 4 bases, with 14 bases remaining between them. There are 15 residues in the CDR3. The CDR3 protein is CASSIFWGSSTEAFF. The CDR3 DNA reads as TGTGCCAGTAGTATATTCTGGGGGTCGAGCACTGAAGCTTTCTTT.

The chain recombines TRBV25-1 with TRBJ2-2; 7 nucleotides align to TRBD1. The trim removed 5 bases at V and 3 bases at J, leaving 3 bases unmatched. This CDR3 contains 14 residues. Germline V gene sequence: CDR1 MGHDK, CDR2 SYGVNS. CDR3 bases: TGTGCCAGCAGTTCGACAGGGTACACCGGGGAGCTGTTTTTT. This encodes CASSSTGYTGELFF.

This clone came up a few times. The rearrangement uses TRBV5-1 and TRBJ1-1; 8 bases match TRBD1. V trimming: 1 base; J trimming: 5 bases; junction bases outside the gene matches: 7. In germline, CDR1 is SGHRS, CDR2 YFSETQ. This CDR3 has 15 amino acids. CDR3 sequence (DNA): TGCGCCAGCAGCTTGACGAACAGGGGGGGAACTGAAGCTTTCTTT. Translated, it gives CASSLTNRGGTEAFF.